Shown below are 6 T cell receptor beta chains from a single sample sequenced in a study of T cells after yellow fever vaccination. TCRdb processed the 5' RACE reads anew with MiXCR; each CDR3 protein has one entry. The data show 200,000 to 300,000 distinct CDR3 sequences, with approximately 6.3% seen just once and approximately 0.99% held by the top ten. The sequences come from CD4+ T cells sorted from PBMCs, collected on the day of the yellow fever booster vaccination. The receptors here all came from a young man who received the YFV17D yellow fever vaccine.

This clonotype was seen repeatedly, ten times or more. CDR3 loop: CASSESMGQGYNEQFF. The CDR3, as DNA: TGCGCCAGCAGTGAGTCAATGGGACAGGGTTACAATGAGCAGTTCTTC. The chain couples TRBV10-2 to TRBJ2-1, with 9 positions matching TRBD1. V was clipped by 0 bases and J by 4 bases; unmatched bases: 4. The CDR3 contains 16 residues. Germline V lookup: CDR1 WSHSY, CDR2 SAAADI.

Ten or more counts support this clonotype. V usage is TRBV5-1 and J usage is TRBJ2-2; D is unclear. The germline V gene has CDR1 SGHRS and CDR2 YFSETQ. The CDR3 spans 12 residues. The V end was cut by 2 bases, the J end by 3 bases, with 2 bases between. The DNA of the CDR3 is TGCGCCAGCAGCTTACACACCGGGGAGCTGTTTTTT. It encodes CASSLHTGELFF. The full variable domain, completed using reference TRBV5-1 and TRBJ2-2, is KAGVTQTPRYLIKTRGQQVTLSCSPISGHRSVSWYQQTPGQGLQFLFEYFSETQRNKGNFPGRFSGRQFSNSRSEMNVSTLELGDSALYLCASSLHTGELFFGEGSRLTVL.

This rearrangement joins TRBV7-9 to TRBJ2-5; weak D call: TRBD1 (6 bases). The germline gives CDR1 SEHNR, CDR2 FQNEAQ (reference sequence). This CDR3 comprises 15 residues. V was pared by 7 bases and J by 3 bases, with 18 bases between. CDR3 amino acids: CASTPGAGAKETQYF. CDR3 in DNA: TGTGCCAGCACCCCAGGGGCAGGCGCCAAAGAGACCCAGTACTTC.

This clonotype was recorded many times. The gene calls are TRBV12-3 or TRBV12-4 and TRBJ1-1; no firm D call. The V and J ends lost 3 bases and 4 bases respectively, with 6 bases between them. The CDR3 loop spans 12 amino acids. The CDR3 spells CASSLPGTEAFF. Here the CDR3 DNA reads TGTGCCAGCAGTTTGCCGGGCACTGAAGCTTTCTTT.

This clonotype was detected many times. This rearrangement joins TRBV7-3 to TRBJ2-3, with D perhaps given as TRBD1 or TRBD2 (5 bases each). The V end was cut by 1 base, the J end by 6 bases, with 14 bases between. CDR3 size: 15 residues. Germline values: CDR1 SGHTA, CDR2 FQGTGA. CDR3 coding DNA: TGTGCCAGCAGCTTAAATGGCTACGAGGGGGATACGCAGTATTTT. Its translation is CASSLNGYEGDTQYF.

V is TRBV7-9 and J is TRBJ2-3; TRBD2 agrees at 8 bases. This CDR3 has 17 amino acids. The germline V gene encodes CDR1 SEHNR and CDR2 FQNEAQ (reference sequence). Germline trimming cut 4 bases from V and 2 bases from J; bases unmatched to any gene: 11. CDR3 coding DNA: TGTGCCAGCAGCTCTAGACCACTAGCGGAATCCACAGATACGCAGTATTTT. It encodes CASSSRPLAESTDTQYF.